This record concerns one T cell receptor (beta chain) sequence. This record comes from a study of blood T cell repertoires in COVID-19. CDR3 length: 16 amino acids. Germline V gene data show CDR1 as MNHEY and CDR2 as SVGAGI. V was clipped by 4 bases and J by 2 bases; unmatched bases: 8. Authors' data handling: Estimation of nucleated cell counts relied on the amplification of reference gene primers. TCRdb's copy holds only in-frame clones and misses some; the assay was immunoSEQ multiplex PCR. D and trimming were read from the DNA, whereas the V and J calls and clone size are those reported in that table. The sample records around 290,000 clones, 80% to 90% being singletons.

V is TRBV6-5 and J is TRBJ2-5; TRBD2 matches 9 bases. The source material was peripheral blood. This sequence originates from a woman aged 45 to 65 who had recovered from COVID-19. This chain's CDR3 is CASSSLWAGGQETQYF. DNA of the CDR3: TGTGCCAGCAGTTCCCTCTGGGCGGGGGGGCAAGAGACCCAGTACTTC.